What follows are 9 T cell receptor beta chains derived from one specimen sequenced in a study of T cells in Graves' hyperthyroidism and ophthalmopathy. The CDR3 regions of TCR beta were amplified from RNA transcripts. The primer set for the first-round RT-PCR of the TCR CDR3 was HTBI. TCRdb itself ran the multiplex PCR reads through MiXCR, one entry per CDR3 protein. The table has under 400,000 distinct CDR3 sequences, about a sixth seen once. The sample was blood. The source is a woman between 35 and 50 years old with Graves' ophthalmopathy.

This clonotype has at least ten counts. The chain carries TRBV12-3 or TRBV12-4 and TRBJ1-5; tentative D call: TRBD1 (5 bases). V lost 6 bases and J 7 bases, leaving 10 bases between the germline ends. This CDR3 is built from 12 residues. The DNA for the CDR3 is TGTGCCAGCAGCCGGGACTTACAGCCCCAGCATTTT. Its translation: CASSRDLQPQHF.

In its sample, this clonotype was seen many times. The chain is built from TRBV20-1 and TRBJ2-7; 10 positions match TRBD1. V was clipped by 5 bases and J by 4 bases; unmatched bases: 11. There are 15 residues in the CDR3. Germline V gene data show CDR1 as DFQATT and CDR2 as SNEGSKA (reference sequence). The CDR3, as DNA: TGCAGTGCTGACCCACCGGGACAGGGGAATTACGAGCAGTACTTC. Amino acids: CSADPPGQGNYEQYF.

This clonotype was recorded at least ten times. V gene TRBV6-5 combines with J gene TRBJ2-7, with 7 positions matching TRBD1. Germline V gene data show CDR1 as MNHEY and CDR2 as SVGAGI. The CDR3 covers 15 residues. Germline trimming cut 2 bases from V and 1 base from J; bases unmatched to any gene: 5. The CDR3 coding sequence is TGTGCCAGCAGTTACGGGACAGCCCCTTCCTACGAGCAGTACTTC. Translating gives CASSYGTAPSYEQYF.

This clonotype was recorded many times. The chain couples TRBV19 to TRBJ1-1, with D unclear. Germline assignment: CDR1 LNHDA and CDR2 SQIVND (reference sequence). Trimming took 3 bases from V and 3 from J, leaving 17 bases between them. The CDR3 totals 16 residues. CDR3 residues: CASSILDPSAHTEAFF. CDR3 DNA sequence: TGTGCCAGTAGTATCCTGGACCCGTCCGCCCACACTGAAGCTTTCTTT.

This clonotype was counted ten times or more. V and J are TRBV20-1 and TRBJ1-6, with D possibly matching TRBD1 (5 bases). Trimming took off 5 bases at V and 9 bases at J, with 14 bases between the two ends. The CDR3 has 13 amino acids. Germline-derived CDR1 and CDR2 are DFQATT and SNEGSKA (reference sequence). CDR3 coding DNA: TGCAGTGCTCAAGGGACCTTTTCTTCACCCCTCCACTTT. It encodes CSAQGTFSSPLHF.

This clonotype is a singleton in its sample. The rearrangement uses TRBV2 and TRBJ2-7; no firm D call. CDR1 is SNHLY and CDR2 is FYNNEI in the germline V gene. The CDR3 loop spans 11 amino acids. Deletions cut 6 bases from V and 6 bases from J, with 9 bases between. The CDR3: CASRAAAEQYF. For the CDR3, the DNA is TGTGCCAGCAGGGCAGCAGCCGAGCAGTACTTC.

This clonotype occurred many times. The chain recombines TRBV6-1 with TRBJ1-5; D is undetermined. The CDR3 totals 16 residues. Trimming took 1 base from V and 1 from J, leaving 11 bases between them. Germline V gene sequence: CDR1 MNHNS, CDR2 SASEGT. CDR3 amino acids: CASSEVNWGSNQPQHF. Written as DNA, the CDR3 is TGTGCCAGCAGTGAAGTCAATTGGGGAAGCAATCAGCCCCAGCATTTT.

This clonotype was counted many times. V gene TRBV28 combines with J gene TRBJ2-7, with a possible D match to TRBD1 (6 bases). The CDR3 has 13 amino acids. Germline V CDR1 and CDR2: MDHEN, SYDVKM. With 4 bases removed from V and 6 bases from J, the gap between germline ends came to 13 bases. In DNA form, the CDR3 reads TGTGCCAGCAGTTCCCGGACAGTGCCCGAGCAGTACTTC. This codes for CASSSRTVPEQYF.

CDR3: CASSSLSGSMDGELFF. DNA for the CDR3: TGTGCCAGCAGCTCGCTTAGCGGGAGTATGGACGGGGAGCTGTTTTTT. This chain joins TRBV11-1 and TRBJ2-2; 9 bases map to TRBD2. This CDR3 has 16 residues. V lost 4 bases and J lost 7; bases outside the gene matches: 10. Germline-derived CDR1 and CDR2 are SGHAT and FQDESV (reference sequence).